The next 13 T cell receptor beta chains were all read from a single sample in a study of shared clonotypes between healthy human individuals. Assay: immunoSEQ multiplex PCR; the TCRdb copy retains only in-frame clones and omits some. The sample comprises 980,000 or so clones, approximately 80% of which are singletons, and roughly 1.5% rests with the top ten. Material for sequencing was memory CD4+ T cells sorted from blood. The subset: CD45RA-negative fraction. The receptors were gathered from a man aged 18 to 35 in good health.

The V gene is TRBV2, the J gene TRBJ2-3, with D perhaps matching TRBD2 (6 bases). The V gene lost 1 base and the J gene lost 2 bases, with 13 bases spanning the gap. The CDR3 runs 16 residues. The V gene's germline CDR1 is SNHLY and CDR2 FYNNEI. DNA of the CDR3: TGTGCCAGCAGTGAAGAGTCTAGCGCGACCACAGATACGCAGTATTTT. Amino acids: CASSEESSATTDTQYF.

This clone occurred once. V and J are TRBV5-6 and TRBJ2-5; tentatively, D is TRBD2 (5 bases). CDR3 length: 13 amino acids. Trimming pared 6 bases from V and 4 bases from J, leaving 13 bases between. The germline gives CDR1 SGHDT, CDR2 YYEEEE. The CDR3 protein is CASTSARGETQYF. CDR3 DNA sequence: TGTGCCAGCACGTCAGCCCGGGGAGAGACCCAGTACTTC.

This sequence joins TRBV7-8 and TRBJ2-7; 7 bases agree with TRBD2. The V segment lost 4 bases and the J segment 3 bases; nucleotides outside the gene matches: 9. CDR3 length: 15 amino acids. The germline gives CDR1 SGHVS, CDR2 FQNEAQ. The CDR3 here is CASSSPPGGVYEQYF. The CDR3 region has the DNA TGTGCCAGCAGCTCCCCGCCGGGGGGAGTCTACGAGCAGTACTTC.

The chain uses TRBV18 and TRBJ2-3, with 10 bases identical to TRBD2. This CDR3 has 15 residues. V shed 2 bases, J shed 4 bases, and the junction held 3 bases outside the gene matches. Germline V gene data show CDR1 as KGHSH and CDR2 as LQKENI. CDR3: CASSPVSGRPDTQYF. Written as DNA, the CDR3 is TGTGCCAGCTCACCAGTTAGCGGGAGGCCAGATACGCAGTATTTT.

V and J are TRBV2 and TRBJ2-7; D not certain. The V end was cut by 6 bases, the J end by 6 bases, with 18 bases between. Germline-derived CDR1 and CDR2 are SNHLY and FYNNEI. The CDR3 is 14 amino acids. The CDR3 nucleotides are TGTGCCAGCAGCCAAACACCGGGTCCAGGCGAGCAGTACTTC. This translates into CASSQTPGPGEQYF. The whole variable domain, remainder taken from reference TRBV2 and TRBJ2-7, is EPEVTQTPSHQVTQMGQEVILRCVPISNHLYFYWYRQILGQKVEFLVSFYNNEISEKSEIFDDQFSVERPDGSNFTLKIRSTKLEDSAMYFCASSQTPGPGEQYFGPGTRLTVT.

On this clone itself: The same CDR3 also results from other DNA sequences found in this sample. The V gene is TRBV18, the J gene TRBJ1-5, with D possibly TRBD1 on 5 matching bases. CDR1 KGHSH and CDR2 LQKENI come from the germline V gene. The CDR3 loop spans 12 amino acids. The ends were cut back, 1 base at V and 8 bases at J, with 6 bases in the middle. CDR3 coding DNA: TGTGCCAGCTCACCACGGGGGGAGCCCCAGCATTTT. Translated, it gives CASSPRGEPQHF.

This sequence joins TRBV29-1 and TRBJ2-4; 9 bases line up with TRBD1. V shed 7 bases and J 7 bases; nucleotides not matched to a gene: 5. Germline-derived CDR1 and CDR2 are SQVTM and ANQGSEA. CDR3 length: 12 residues. Here the CDR3 DNA reads TGCAGCGGTAGACAGGGGGATAACATTCAGTACTTC. Protein product: CSGRQGDNIQYF.

The chain has TRBV9 and TRBJ2-1; 8 bases are shared with TRBD2. Germline loops: CDR1 SGDLS, CDR2 YYNGEE. V was clipped by 4 bases and J by 4 bases; unmatched bases: 13. This CDR3 region has 17 residues. CDR3 sequence (DNA): TGTGCCAGCAGCAAAAACCCCGGGGGGGCGGGATACAATGAGCAGTTCTTC. This codes for CASSKNPGGAGYNEQFF.

The chain uses TRBV28 and TRBJ1-2; 9 bases map to TRBD1. Germline lookup yields CDR1 MDHEN and CDR2 SYDVKM. Trimming removed 5 bases from V and 7 bases from J; junction bases left unmatched: 17. This CDR3 is 17 amino acids long. In DNA form, the CDR3 reads TGTGCCAGCAGTCCAACTCTTTTTACGGGACAGGGATCTGGCTACACCTTC. It codes for CASSPTLFTGQGSGYTF.

This clone was seen a few times. A much more abundant neighbour one base away suggests this may be a read error. This sample also contains other DNA sequences that code for the same CDR3. This chain links TRBV7-9 with TRBJ2-5, with D unclear. The CDR3 contains 11 residues. Trimming cost V 3 bases and J 1 base, with 0 bases left between them. Germline loops: CDR1 SEHNR, CDR2 FQNEAQ (reference sequence). The CDR3, as DNA: TGTGCCAGCAGCTTCCAAGAGACCCAGTACTTC. Amino acids: CASSFQETQYF.

The chain has TRBV11-2 and TRBJ2-1; possible D gene TRBD2, 5 bases. Germline CDR1 reads SGHAT; CDR2 reads FQNNGV. Trimming removed 5 bases at V and 1 base at J, with 9 bases between. The CDR3 has 14 amino acids. CDR3 nucleotide sequence: TGTGCCAGCAGCACCGGACTTTCCTACAATGAGCAGTTCTTC. Translating it yields CASSTGLSYNEQFF. Looking up the rest from reference TRBV11-2 and TRBJ2-1 gives the full variable domain: EAGVAQSPRYKIIEKRQSVAFWCNPISGHATLYWYQQILGQGPKLLIQFQNNGVVDDSQLPKDRFSAERLKGVDSTLKIQPAKLEDSAVYLCASSTGLSYNEQFFGPGTRLTVL.

This clone was seen just once. The chain links TRBV6-5 to TRBJ1-1, with unresolved D. The V gene's germline CDR1 is MNHEY and CDR2 SVGAGI. The CDR3 runs 14 residues. The germline V and J ends were trimmed by 5 bases and 0 bases, with 10 bases remaining between them. CDR3 sequence: CASSEPGLNTEAFF. CDR3 DNA sequence: TGTGCCAGCAGTGAACCCGGGCTGAACACTGAAGCTTTCTTT.

This clone occurred a few times. The chain joins TRBV10-1 to TRBJ2-3; tentatively, D is TRBD1 or TRBD2 (7 bases each). The CDR3 has 19 amino acids. The germline V gene has CDR1 WNHNN and CDR2 SYGVQD (reference sequence). Trimming pared 0 bases from V and 4 bases from J, leaving 23 bases between. Here the CDR3 reads CASSESIGGAGGDPDTQYF. The CDR3 region has the DNA TGCGCCAGCAGTGAGTCGATCGGCGGGGCAGGGGGGGATCCAGATACGCAGTATTTT.